A single T cell receptor beta chain is shown here with its context. Sequenced by immunoSEQ multiplex PCR; TCRdb stores in-frame clones only, minus some. The table records more than 200,000 clones, roughly 80% of them present only once. This record comes from a study of blood T cell repertoires in COVID-19. At the level of the study: PBMCs, B-cell-depleted T cells, or T cells were the source of the cDNA or gDNA that made up the material.

The germline CDR1 and CDR2 sequences are MDHEN and SYDVKM. The trim removed 0 bases at V and 3 bases at J, leaving 7 bases unmatched. The CDR3 runs to 17 residues. This rearrangement joins TRBV28 to TRBJ1-4, with TRBD1 matching over 7 bases. This TCR came from a woman aged 80 or over with COVID-19, enrolled during active disease. The material sequenced was peripheral blood. The CDR3 loop is CASSLWGTEGANEKLFF. In DNA form, the CDR3 reads TGTGCCAGCAGTTTATGGGGGACAGAAGGAGCTAATGAAAAACTGTTTTTT. The full variable domain, completed using reference TRBV28 and TRBJ1-4, is DVKVTQSSRYLVKRTGEKVFLECVQDMDHENMFWYRQDPGLGLRLIYFSYDVKMKEKGDIPEGYSVSREKKERFSLILESASTNQTSMYLCASSLWGTEGANEKLFFGSGTQLSVL.